A single sample gave rise to the 25 T cell receptor beta chains below, sequenced in a study of cytomegalovirus exposure and HLA in healthy donors (dated by TCRdb to 2016 to 2017). Libraries were made using the immunoSEQ multiplex PCR assay. For the multiplex PCR, a mixture combining 60 forward primers for TCR Vbeta segments and 13 reverse primers for TCR Jbeta segments was used. TCRdb holds this immuneACCESS table with in-frame rearrangements only. Some clones are missing; in checked studies, unresolved V genes explain under half, and the rest has no known cause. In all, the sample holds some 95,000 clones, and about 70% of those were seen once. The ten largest account for less than 1.5% of the sample. The sequenced material came from PBMCs. Receptors were obtained from a female donor in good health and CMV-seronegative.

The rearrangement uses TRBV28 and TRBJ2-6, with D unresolved. The CDR3 has 13 amino acids. Germline CDR1 is MDHEN and CDR2 is SYDVKM. V was trimmed by 6 bases and J by 3 bases, leaving 6 bases between them. The CDR3 sequence: CASRPGGANVLTF. The CDR3, as DNA: TGTGCCAGCAGGCCGGGTGGGGCCAACGTCCTGACTTTC.

The V and J genes are TRBV7-6 and TRBJ2-3; D is unclear. The V gene's germline CDR1 is SGHVS and CDR2 FNYEAQ. The CDR3 loop spans 13 amino acids. Trimming took 0 bases from V and 9 from J, leaving 10 bases between them. This chain's CDR3 is CASSLAVVETQYF. The CDR3 DNA follows: TGTGCCAGCAGCTTAGCGGTGGTAGAAACGCAGTATTTT.

This clone was recorded once. The rearrangement uses TRBV2 and TRBJ2-7; the D is unclear. The V and J ends lost 6 bases and 0 bases respectively, with 3 bases between them. Germline CDR1 reads SNHLY; CDR2 reads FYNNEI. This CDR3 spans 11 amino acids. CDR3 bases: TGTGCCAGCAGCTACTCCTACGAGCAGTACTTC. Translation: CASSYSYEQYF.

The gene calls are TRBV28 and TRBJ2-1; 11 nucleotides agree with TRBD2. This CDR3 is built from 18 residues. The V gene end was trimmed by 3 bases and the J gene end by 0 bases; junction bases not matched to a gene: 7. Germline CDR1 and CDR2: MDHEN and SYDVKM. The chain's CDR3 is CASSFLGLADSSYNEQFF. In nucleotides, the CDR3 is TGTGCCAGCAGTTTCTTGGGACTAGCGGACAGCTCCTACAATGAGCAGTTCTTC.

The chain links TRBV7-9 to TRBJ2-3, with a possible D match to TRBD1 (5 bases). The germline CDR1 and CDR2 sequences are SEHNR and FQNEAQ (reference sequence). The CDR3 length is 15 residues. V lost 5 bases and J 2 bases, leaving 14 bases between the germline ends. DNA of the CDR3: TGTGCCAGCAGCCTAGGGGCGTTGTTCACAGATACGCAGTATTTT. Residues: CASSLGALFTDTQYF.

V gene TRBV13 combines with J gene TRBJ2-6, with 8 positions matching TRBD1. The CDR3 sequence is 15 residues long. Germline values: CDR1 PRHDT, CDR2 FYEKMQ (reference sequence). V dropped 9 bases and J dropped 0; count of bases not matched to a gene: 4. This CDR3 reads CASNRGDSGANVLTF. For the CDR3, the DNA is TGTGCCAGTAACAGGGGGGACTCTGGGGCCAACGTCCTGACTTTC.

The V and J genes are TRBV4-3 and TRBJ1-1; D gene unclear. The CDR3 covers 13 residues. Germline-derived CDR1 and CDR2 are LGHNA and YSLEER. The ends were cut back, 0 bases at V and 6 bases at J, with 8 bases in the middle. The CDR3 loop is CASSQDPGSEAFF. CDR3 nucleotides: TGCGCCAGCAGCCAAGATCCAGGATCTGAAGCTTTCTTT.

The chain joins TRBV30 to TRBJ2-7; a weak D match, TRBD2 (5 bases). The CDR3 has 14 residues. Germline lookup yields CDR1 GTSNPN and CDR2 SVGIG (reference sequence). V was clipped by 1 base and J by 1 base, with 11 bases between them. The CDR3 sequence: CAWSAEVGSYEQYF. Here the CDR3 DNA reads TGTGCCTGGAGTGCGGAGGTTGGATCCTACGAGCAGTACTTC. Full variable domain (remainder filled in from reference TRBV30 and TRBJ2-7): SQTIHQWPATLVQPVGSPLSLECTVEGTSNPNLYWYRQAAGRGLQLLFYSVGIGQISSEVPQNLSASRPQDRQFILSSKKLLLSDSGFYLCAWSAEVGSYEQYFGPGTRLTVT.

V is TRBV21-1 and J is TRBJ1-2; the table's D call of TRBD1 was not tested on the DNA. TRBV21-1 is a listed pseudogene. The CDR3 extends over 15 amino acids. As DNA, the CDR3 is TGTGCCAGCAGCGATTTGACAGGTCCCGGTTATGGCTACACCTTC. Translating it yields CASSDLTGPGYGYTF.

The V gene is TRBV27, the J gene TRBJ1-2, with 8 bases fitting TRBD1. The CDR3 consists of 16 residues. Germline values: CDR1 MNHEY, CDR2 SMNVEV (reference sequence). Unmatched junction bases numbered 8, after V lost 0 bases and J lost 5 bases. The CDR3 DNA is TGTGCCAGCAGTTTATCGGCCCCAGGGGGCGGTTATGGCTACACCTTC. Its protein product is CASSLSAPGGGYGYTF.

This clone was counted a few times. The chain joins TRBV19 to TRBJ2-3, with 9 positions matching TRBD2. The length of the CDR3 is 16 residues. The trim removed 4 bases at V and 2 bases at J, leaving 7 bases unmatched. Germline values: CDR1 LNHDA, CDR2 SQIVND (reference sequence). The CDR3 DNA reads TGTGCCAGTAGTACGGCGCGGGAGGGCCTCACAGATACGCAGTATTTT. Amino acid sequence: CASSTAREGLTDTQYF. The full variable domain, rest sourced from reference TRBV19 and TRBJ2-3, is DGGITQSPKYLFRKEGQNVTLSCEQNLNHDAMYWYRQDPGQGLRLIYYSQIVNDFQKGDIAEGYSVSREKKESFPLTVTSAQKNPTAFYLCASSTAREGLTDTQYFGPGTRLTVL.

The chain employs TRBV5-1 and TRBJ2-3; the match to TRBD2 covers 7 bases. V lost 0 bases to trimming and J lost 2 bases; unmatched junction nucleotides: 3. Looked up from germline, CDR1 is SGHRS and CDR2 is YFSETQ. The CDR3 loop spans 15 amino acids. For the CDR3, the DNA is TGCGCCAGCAGCTTGGCCGGGACTAACACAGATACGCAGTATTTT. This encodes CASSLAGTNTDTQYF.

This clone has more than one count but fewer than ten. The V call is TRBV5-1, the J call TRBJ1-1; 7 positions match TRBD1. This CDR3 contains 14 residues. The V gene end was trimmed by 3 bases and the J gene end by 1 base; junction bases not matched to a gene: 3. Per the germline V gene, CDR1 is SGHRS and CDR2 is YFSETQ. CDR3 protein: CASSSGQPNTEAFF. CDR3 in DNA: TGCGCCAGCAGCTCGGGACAGCCGAACACTGAAGCTTTCTTT.

This sequence joins TRBV27 and TRBJ1-4; tentative D call: TRBD1 (5 bases). This CDR3 has 13 residues. The germline CDR1 and CDR2 sequences are MNHEY and SMNVEV (reference sequence). The V gene lost 5 bases and the J gene lost 8 bases, with 12 bases spanning the gap. CDR3 coding DNA: TGTGCCAGCAGTCGGCAGGGAGGGGAAAAACTGTTTTTT. Encoded protein: CASSRQGGEKLFF. Variable domain in full (rest from reference TRBV27 and TRBJ1-4): EAQVTQNPRYLITVTGKKLTVTCSQNMNHEYMSWYRQDPGLGLRQIYYSMNVEVTDKGDVPEGYKVSRKEKRNFPLILESPSPNQTSLYFCASSRQGGEKLFFGSGTQLSVL.

This sequence joins TRBV2 and TRBJ2-4, with a tentative D call TRBD1 (6 bases). Germline CDR1 and CDR2: SNHLY and FYNNEI. This CDR3 is built from 14 residues. The V gene lost 7 bases and the J gene lost 5 bases, with 15 bases spanning the gap. The CDR3 DNA follows: TGTGCCAGCAAGCTGGCACCAGGGGAAAACATTCAGTACTTC. Amino acid sequence: CASKLAPGENIQYF.

This chain links TRBV7-9 with TRBJ1-1; 7 bases line up with TRBD1. The CDR3 loop spans 15 amino acids. Germline V CDR1 and CDR2: SEHNR, FQNEAQ (reference sequence). Trimming took 3 bases from V and 5 from J; bases not matched to a gene: 9. CDR3 DNA sequence: TGTGCCAGCAGCTTTACCGGGACAGAGGGGACTGAAGCTTTCTTT. Residues: CASSFTGTEGTEAFF.

This clone has only a few counts. This sequence joins TRBV7-2 and TRBJ1-5; 7 nucleotides agree with TRBD1. The CDR3 length is 14 residues. With 5 bases clipped from V and 5 bases from J, the junction kept 6 bases outside the gene matches. CDR1 and CDR2 (germline): SGHTA, FQGNSA. The CDR3 region has the DNA TGTGCCAGCAGCACCGGGACAGTTTATCAGCCCCAGCATTTT. Translated: CASSTGTVYQPQHF.

The rearrangement links TRBV5-1 to TRBJ2-1; D remains ambiguous. The CDR3 runs 15 residues. The germline V gene has CDR1 SGHRS and CDR2 YFSETQ. V was shortened by 2 bases and J by 0 bases, with 9 bases between the two germline ends. CDR3 sequence reads: CASSFTASSYNEQFF. The CDR3 region has the DNA TGCGCCAGCAGCTTTACCGCGAGCTCCTACAATGAGCAGTTCTTC. The full variable domain, with the rest looked up from reference TRBV5-1 and TRBJ2-1, is KAGVTQTPRYLIKTRGQQVTLSCSPISGHRSVSWYQQTPGQGLQFLFEYFSETQRNKGNFPGRFSGRQFSNSRSEMNVSTLELGDSALYLCASSFTASSYNEQFFGPGTRLTVL.

This chain links TRBV28 with TRBJ1-3, with D maybe TRBD1 (6 bases). The CDR3 has 14 residues. Trimming removed 4 bases from V and 2 bases from J, with 9 bases in between. Germline V gene data show CDR1 as MDHEN and CDR2 as SYDVKM. The CDR3 sequence is CASSSTGPGNTIYF. The CDR3 coding sequence is TGTGCCAGCAGTTCGACAGGACCTGGAAACACCATATATTTT.

The chain's CDR3 is CASTNRHTGMTGELFF. The CDR3 DNA sequence: TGTGCCAGCACCAACCGCCATACAGGGATGACCGGGGAGCTGTTTTTT. The chain links TRBV2 to TRBJ2-2, with D possibly being TRBD1 (6 bases). The germline V gene encodes CDR1 SNHLY and CDR2 FYNNEI. The length of the CDR3 is 16 residues. Trimming took off 7 bases at V and 5 bases at J, with 20 bases between the two ends.

This clone was recorded once. This chain connects TRBV29-1 to TRBJ2-1, with TRBD2 identical over 10 bases. Germline lookup yields CDR1 SQVTM and CDR2 ANQGSEA. This CDR3 is 15 amino acids long. V was pared by 4 bases and J by 3 bases, with 6 bases of the junction left unmatched. CDR3 protein: CSVGLSGRNYNEQFF. Here the CDR3 DNA reads TGCAGCGTTGGTCTTAGCGGGAGGAACTACAATGAGCAGTTCTTC.

This clone was seen a few times. This chain connects TRBV19 to TRBJ2-5; the match to TRBD1 covers 7 bases. J lost 4 bases, V lost 5 bases, and 13 bases had no gene match. There are 16 residues in the CDR3. Germline CDR1 reads LNHDA; CDR2 reads SQIVND (reference sequence). The CDR3 nucleotides are TGTGCCAGTAGTCAGGGGGTGTCTAGCCCGCGAGAGACCCAGTACTTC. It yields the protein CASSQGVSSPRETQYF.

This chain connects TRBV13 to TRBJ2-7; D is perhaps TRBD2 (5 bases). This CDR3 is built from 14 residues. In germline, CDR1 is PRHDT, CDR2 FYEKMQ (reference sequence). The germline V and J ends were trimmed by 4 bases and 3 bases, with 13 bases remaining between them. Written as DNA, the CDR3 is TGTGCCAGCAGCTCCGGCGGGTTTAGCTACGAGCAGTACTTC. It is translated as CASSSGGFSYEQYF.

V gene TRBV7-9 combines with J gene TRBJ1-2; 8 nucleotides match TRBD1. Trimming at V came to 5 bases and at J to 2 bases, leaving 4 bases not matched to a gene. From germline, CDR1 is SEHNR and CDR2 FQNEAQ (reference sequence). The CDR3 is 14 amino acids. Here the CDR3 DNA reads TGTGCCAGCAGCCCAAGGGACAGGAACTATGGCTACACCTTC. This sequence encodes CASSPRDRNYGYTF.

The chain carries TRBV28 and TRBJ2-1; D possibly corresponds to TRBD2 (5 bases). Trimming took off 5 bases at V and 0 bases at J, with 11 bases between the two ends. CDR1 is MDHEN and CDR2 is SYDVKM in the germline V gene. The CDR3 consists of 15 residues. The CDR3 nucleotides are TGTGCCAGCAGTCCCCGAGGGTACTCCTACAATGAGCAGTTCTTC. This sequence encodes CASSPRGYSYNEQFF.